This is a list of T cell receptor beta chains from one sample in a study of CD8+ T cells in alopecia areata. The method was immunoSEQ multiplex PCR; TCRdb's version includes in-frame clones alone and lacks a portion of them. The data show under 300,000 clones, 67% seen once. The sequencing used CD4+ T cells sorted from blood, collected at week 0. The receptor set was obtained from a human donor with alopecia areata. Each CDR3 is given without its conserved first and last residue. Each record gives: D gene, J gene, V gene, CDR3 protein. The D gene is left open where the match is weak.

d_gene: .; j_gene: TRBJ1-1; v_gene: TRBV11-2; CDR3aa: ASSLERHSNTEAF
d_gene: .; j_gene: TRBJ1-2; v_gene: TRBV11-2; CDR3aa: ASSLTGYGYT
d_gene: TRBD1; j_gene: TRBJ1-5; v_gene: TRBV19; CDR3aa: ASSTDRGRDQPQH
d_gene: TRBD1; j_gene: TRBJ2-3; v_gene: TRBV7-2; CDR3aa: ASSQGTAQY
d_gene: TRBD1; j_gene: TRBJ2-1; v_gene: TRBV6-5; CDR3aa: ASRTGTGGIEQF
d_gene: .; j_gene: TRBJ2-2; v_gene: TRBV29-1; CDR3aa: SVDPPERTGELF
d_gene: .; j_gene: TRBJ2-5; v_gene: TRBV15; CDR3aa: ATSRPEGWETQY
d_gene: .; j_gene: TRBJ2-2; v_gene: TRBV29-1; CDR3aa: SVGWGSNTGELF
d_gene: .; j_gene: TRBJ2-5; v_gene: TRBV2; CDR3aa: ASTGTSETQY
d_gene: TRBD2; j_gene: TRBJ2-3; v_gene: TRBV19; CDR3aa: ASSTGLATDTQY
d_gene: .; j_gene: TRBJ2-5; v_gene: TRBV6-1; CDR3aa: ASSVGIQETQY
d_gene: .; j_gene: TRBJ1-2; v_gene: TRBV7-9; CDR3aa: ASSLKASGYT
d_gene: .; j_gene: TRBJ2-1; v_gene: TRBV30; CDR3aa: AGRRGPYNEQF
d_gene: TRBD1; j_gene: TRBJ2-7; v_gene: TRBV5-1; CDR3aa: ASAGTGGASYEQY
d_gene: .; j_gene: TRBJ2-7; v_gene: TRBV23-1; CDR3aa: ASSQTGPSSYEQY
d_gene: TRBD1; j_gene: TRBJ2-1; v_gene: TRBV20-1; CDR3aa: SARRGLEF
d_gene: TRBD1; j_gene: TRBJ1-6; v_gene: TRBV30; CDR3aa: AWSGAGGANSPLH
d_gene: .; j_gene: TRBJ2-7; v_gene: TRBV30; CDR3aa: ASHQGGYEQY
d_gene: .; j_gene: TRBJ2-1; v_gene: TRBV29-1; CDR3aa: SVQGREQF
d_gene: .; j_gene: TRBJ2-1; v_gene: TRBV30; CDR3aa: AWNRDFYNEQF
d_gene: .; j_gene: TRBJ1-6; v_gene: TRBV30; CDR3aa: AWKTAAGGRSPLH
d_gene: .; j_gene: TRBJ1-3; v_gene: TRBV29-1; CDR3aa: SVDEGVGNTIY
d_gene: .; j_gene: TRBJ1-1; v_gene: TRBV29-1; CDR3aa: SVAHRTKDTEAF
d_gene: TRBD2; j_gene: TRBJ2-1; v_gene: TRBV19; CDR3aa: ASNFLGLAGRNEQF
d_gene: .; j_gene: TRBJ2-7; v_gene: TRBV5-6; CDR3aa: ASSLGASGFSYEQY
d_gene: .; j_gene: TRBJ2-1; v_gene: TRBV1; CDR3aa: TSSHRIPTGGSPWGEQF
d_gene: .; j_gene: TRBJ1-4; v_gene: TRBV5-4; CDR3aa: ASSLARTEKLF
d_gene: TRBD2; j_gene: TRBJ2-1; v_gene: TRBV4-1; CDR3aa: ASSQISGGGNEQF
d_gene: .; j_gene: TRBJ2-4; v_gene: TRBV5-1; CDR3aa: ASSLGGPENIQY
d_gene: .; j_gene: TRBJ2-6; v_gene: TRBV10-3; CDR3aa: AIRAKTERSGANVLT
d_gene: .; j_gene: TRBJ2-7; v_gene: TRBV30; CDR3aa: AWSAQGPPSYEQY
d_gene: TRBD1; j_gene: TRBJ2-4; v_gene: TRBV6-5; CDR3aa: ASSYGTGLAKNIQY
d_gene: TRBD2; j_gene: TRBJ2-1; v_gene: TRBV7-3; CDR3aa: ASSPPGSGGRNEQF
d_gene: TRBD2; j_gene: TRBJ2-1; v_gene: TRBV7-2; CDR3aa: ASSPGGAIYEQF
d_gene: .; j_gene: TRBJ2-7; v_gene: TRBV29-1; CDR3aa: SVRKVHEQY
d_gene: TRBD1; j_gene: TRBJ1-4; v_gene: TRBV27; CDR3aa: ASSPQTGGHEKLF
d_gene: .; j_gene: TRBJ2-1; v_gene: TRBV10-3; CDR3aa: AIRGGQDNEQF
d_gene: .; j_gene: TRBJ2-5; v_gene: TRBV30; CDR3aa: AWSTRGVQETQY
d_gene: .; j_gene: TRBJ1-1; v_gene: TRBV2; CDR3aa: ASSFAGENTEAF
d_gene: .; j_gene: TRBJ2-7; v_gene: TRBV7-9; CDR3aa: ASSLGGRPHEQY
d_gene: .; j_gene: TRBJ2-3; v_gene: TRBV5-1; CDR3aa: ASSLLEITDTQY
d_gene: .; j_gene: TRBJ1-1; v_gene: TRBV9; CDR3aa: ASSVGSWDTEAF
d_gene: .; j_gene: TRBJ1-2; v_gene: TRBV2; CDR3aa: ASRATGTYGYT
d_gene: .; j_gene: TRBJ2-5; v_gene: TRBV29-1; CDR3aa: SVAWQGGPETQY
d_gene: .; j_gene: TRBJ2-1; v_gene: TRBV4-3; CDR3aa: ASSQEGILYNEQF
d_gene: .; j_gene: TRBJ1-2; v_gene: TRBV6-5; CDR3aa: ASSSYDSQRDYT
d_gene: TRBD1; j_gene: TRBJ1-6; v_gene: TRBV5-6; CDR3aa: ASETGSVANSPLH
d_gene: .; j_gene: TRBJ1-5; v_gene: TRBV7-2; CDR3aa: ASSFNNQPQH
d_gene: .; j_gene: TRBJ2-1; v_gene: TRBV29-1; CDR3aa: SVEDLSSEQF
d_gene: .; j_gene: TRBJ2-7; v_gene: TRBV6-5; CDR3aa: ASSYPGRNYEQY
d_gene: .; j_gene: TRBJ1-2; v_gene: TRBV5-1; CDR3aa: ASSLSSKFYGYT
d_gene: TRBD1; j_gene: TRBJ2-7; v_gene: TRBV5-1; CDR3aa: ASSWTGSSYEQY
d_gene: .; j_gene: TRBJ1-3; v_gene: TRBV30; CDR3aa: AWRAGNTIY
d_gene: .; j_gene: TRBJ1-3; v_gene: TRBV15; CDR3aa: ATSSGASSGNTIY
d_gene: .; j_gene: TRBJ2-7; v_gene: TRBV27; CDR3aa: ASRITGSYEQY
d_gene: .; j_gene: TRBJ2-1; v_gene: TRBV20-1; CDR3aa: SASANEVEF
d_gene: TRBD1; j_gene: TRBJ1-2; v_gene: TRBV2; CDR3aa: ASRDRTGGRGYT
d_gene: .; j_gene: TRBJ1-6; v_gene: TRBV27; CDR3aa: ASSPRQGWSLPLH
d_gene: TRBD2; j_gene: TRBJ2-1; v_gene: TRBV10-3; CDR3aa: AISEGGGYNEQF
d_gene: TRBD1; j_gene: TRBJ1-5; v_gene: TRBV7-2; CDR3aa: ASSEQGASNQPQH